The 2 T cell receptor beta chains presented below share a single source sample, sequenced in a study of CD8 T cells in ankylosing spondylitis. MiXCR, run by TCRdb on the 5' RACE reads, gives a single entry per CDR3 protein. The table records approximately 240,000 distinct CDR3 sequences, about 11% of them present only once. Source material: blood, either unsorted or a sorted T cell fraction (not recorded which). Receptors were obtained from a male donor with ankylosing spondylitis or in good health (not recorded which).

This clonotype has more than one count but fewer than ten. The CDR3 here is CSVGPVRDEQYF. The DNA of the CDR3 is TGCAGCGTTGGACCGGTTCGCGACGAGCAGTACTTC. The chain recombines TRBV29-1 with TRBJ2-7; D ambiguous. V was shortened by 4 bases and J by 5 bases, with 12 bases between the two germline ends. CDR1 is SQVTM, CDR2 ANQGSEA, per germline. CDR3 length: 12 residues.

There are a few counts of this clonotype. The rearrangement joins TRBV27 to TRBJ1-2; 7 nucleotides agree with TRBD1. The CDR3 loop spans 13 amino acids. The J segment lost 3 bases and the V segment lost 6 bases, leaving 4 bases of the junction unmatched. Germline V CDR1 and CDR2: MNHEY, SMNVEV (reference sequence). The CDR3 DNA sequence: TGTGCCAGCAGACAGGGGATGGACTATGGCTACACCTTC. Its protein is CASRQGMDYGYTF.